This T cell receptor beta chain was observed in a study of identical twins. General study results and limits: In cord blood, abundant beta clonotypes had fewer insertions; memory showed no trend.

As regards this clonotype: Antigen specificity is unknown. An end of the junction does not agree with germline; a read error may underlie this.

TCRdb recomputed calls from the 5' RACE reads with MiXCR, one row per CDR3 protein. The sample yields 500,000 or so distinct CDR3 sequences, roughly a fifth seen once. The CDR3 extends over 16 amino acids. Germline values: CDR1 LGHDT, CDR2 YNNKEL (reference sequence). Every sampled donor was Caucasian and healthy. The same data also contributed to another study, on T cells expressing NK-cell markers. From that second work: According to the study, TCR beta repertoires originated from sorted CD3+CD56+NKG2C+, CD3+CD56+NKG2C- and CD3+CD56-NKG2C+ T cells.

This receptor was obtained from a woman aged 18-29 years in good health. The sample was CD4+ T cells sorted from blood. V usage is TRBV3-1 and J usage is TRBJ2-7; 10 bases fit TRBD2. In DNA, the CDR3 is TGCGCCCTAGGGAGAGAGCCAGCGGGAGGGTACTACGAGCAGTACTTC. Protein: CALGREPAGGYYEQYF.